These 19 T cell receptor beta chains were all obtained from the same sample, sequenced in a study of blood T cell repertoires in COVID-19. Measured with immunoSEQ multiplex PCR; TCRdb has only the in-frame clones, and not every one. The profile shows fewer than 500,000 clones, roughly 89% of them singletons. Sequencing was done on a sample of peripheral blood. The source of these receptors is a woman aged 25 to 39 with active or convalescent COVID-19.

The chain carries TRBV6-5 and TRBJ2-7; TRBD2 agrees at 8 bases. This CDR3 is built from 14 residues. Germline V gene data show CDR1 as MNHEY and CDR2 as SVGAGI. Losses at the gene ends were 11 bases for V and 3 bases for J; bases not matched to a gene: 12. The chain's CDR3 is CALAVAGKVYEQYF. In DNA form, the CDR3 reads TGTGCCCTTGCGGTAGCGGGGAAAGTCTACGAGCAGTACTTC.

The CDR3 DNA sequence: TGTGCCAGCAGTGATCACACAAATTCACCCCTCCACTTT. Translation gives CASSDHTNSPLHF. The chain recombines TRBV6-1 with TRBJ1-6; no firm D call. Trimming removed 3 bases from V and 7 bases from J, with 7 bases in between. The V gene's germline CDR1 is MNHNS and CDR2 SASEGT. This CDR3 contains 13 residues.

The chain is built from TRBV5-1 and TRBJ2-7; D is unclear. The CDR3 contains 13 residues. Germline V gene data show CDR1 as SGHRS and CDR2 as YFSETQ. Trimming removed 0 bases at V and 8 bases at J, with 12 bases between. The CDR3 protein is CASSLDSRRKQYF. The DNA for the CDR3 is TGCGCCAGCAGCTTGGACAGCCGTCGAAAGCAGTACTTC.

The V call is TRBV5-1, the J call TRBJ2-7; D is perhaps TRBD1 (5 bases). From germline, CDR1 is SGHRS and CDR2 YFSETQ. The CDR3 sequence is 14 residues long. V gave up 1 base and J gave up 6 bases, with 14 bases separating them. CDR3 loop: CASSLSSGIGEQYF. CDR3 in DNA: TGCGCCAGCAGCTTGAGTTCAGGGATCGGCGAGCAGTACTTC.

This clone turned up a few times. The CDR3 coding sequence is TGTGCCAGCAGTTTGCAGGGTGACGAAAAACTGTTTTTT. Amino acid sequence: CASSLQGDEKLFF. The chain combines TRBV27 with TRBJ1-4, with D maybe TRBD1 (5 bases). This CDR3 spans 13 amino acids. CDR1 and CDR2 (germline): MNHEY, SMNVEV (reference sequence). Trimming stripped 3 bases from V and 8 bases from J, with 10 bases between.

The chain carries TRBV29-1 and TRBJ2-1; D is undetermined. The CDR3 spans 13 residues. Germline V lookup: CDR1 SQVTM, CDR2 ANQGSEA. Trimming pared 0 bases from V and 8 bases from J, leaving 11 bases between. The CDR3 region is CSVEDWSSHEQFF. The CDR3 coding sequence is TGCAGCGTTGAAGATTGGAGTTCGCATGAGCAGTTCTTC.

In DNA, the CDR3 is TGTGCCAGCAGCTTCCGGGGGACCGAGCAGTACTTC. The encoded protein is CASSFRGTEQYF. The chain couples TRBV5-4 to TRBJ2-7; possibly TRBD2 for D (6 bases). CDR1 and CDR2 (germline): SGHNT, YYREEE (reference sequence). There are 12 residues in the CDR3. The ends were cut back, 2 bases at V and 6 bases at J, with 9 bases in the middle.

The chain uses TRBV6-4 and TRBJ2-1, with 8 nucleotides matching TRBD1. This CDR3 contains 17 residues. The germline gives CDR1 MRHNA, CDR2 SNTAGT. J was trimmed by 5 bases and V by 0 bases; bases with no gene match: 9. The CDR3 DNA reads as TGTGCCAGCAGTGACTCGAGAGGACAGGGAATGAACAATGAGCAGTTCTTC. Translation: CASSDSRGQGMNNEQFF.

V and J are TRBV3-1 (or the pseudogene TRBV3-2) and TRBJ2-2; 7 nucleotides match TRBD1. The CDR3 loop spans 14 amino acids. The trim removed 4 bases at V and 8 bases at J, leaving 7 bases unmatched. The germline gives CDR1 LGHDT, CDR2 YNNKEL (reference sequence). As DNA, the CDR3 is TGTGCCAGCAGCCCAAACAGGGGATCAGGGGAGCTGTTTTTT. Translated: CASSPNRGSGELFF.

This clone was recorded only once. The J gene is TRBJ1-4, the V gene TRBV30; the match to TRBD1 covers 7 bases. CDR3 length equals 17 residues. With V trimmed by 0 bases and J by 6 bases, 13 bases remained unmatched. Germline loops: CDR1 GTSNPN, CDR2 SVGIG (reference sequence). CDR3 region: CAWSVSRSTGFDEKLFF. For the CDR3, the DNA is TGTGCCTGGAGTGTATCAAGATCGACAGGGTTTGATGAAAAACTGTTTTTT.

The chain couples TRBV4-2 to TRBJ2-1; D is possibly TRBD2 (6 bases). The CDR3 is 15 residues long. In germline, CDR1 is LGHNA, CDR2 YNFKEQ. Trimming cost V 3 bases and J 0 bases, with 9 bases left between them. DNA of the CDR3: TGTGCCAGCAGCCAGTGGCGGGACTCCTACAATGAGCAGTTCTTC. It codes for CASSQWRDSYNEQFF.

Concerning this clone itself: Other DNA sequences within the sample encode an identical CDR3. This sequence joins TRBV3-1 (or the pseudogene TRBV3-2) and TRBJ2-7; TRBD2 matches at 7 bases. Per germline, CDR1 LGHDT and CDR2 YNNKEL (reference sequence). V lost 4 bases, J lost 4 bases, and 1 base stayed unmatched. The CDR3 consists of 12 residues. CDR3 residues: CASSPGGYEQYF. For the CDR3, the DNA is TGTGCCAGCAGCCCGGGGGGTTACGAGCAGTACTTC.

The chain combines TRBV7-9 with TRBJ2-3; the match to TRBD2 covers 9 bases. The ends lost 4 bases at V and 7 bases at J; junction bases unmatched: 3. Germline loops: CDR1 SEHNR, CDR2 FQNEAQ (reference sequence). The CDR3 length is 13 residues. DNA of the CDR3: TGTGCCAGCAGCTCCGGGACTAGCAATACGCAGTATTTT. Translation: CASSSGTSNTQYF.

Comment on this clone: This sample also contains other DNA sequences that code for the same CDR3. The genes are TRBV3-1 (or the pseudogene TRBV3-2) and TRBJ1-5; TRBD1 aligns across 7 bases. V lost 4 bases and J lost 2; bases outside the gene matches: 2. Germline values: CDR1 LGHDT, CDR2 YNNKEL (reference sequence). The CDR3 length is 14 residues. CDR3 amino acids: CASSLGTGNQPQHF. In DNA form, the CDR3 reads TGTGCCAGCAGCCTAGGGACAGGCAATCAGCCCCAGCATTTT.

This chain links TRBV5-4 with TRBJ1-1; 7 bases agree with TRBD1. This CDR3 is 14 amino acids long. The trim removed 0 bases at V and 1 base at J, leaving 0 bases unmatched. Germline CDR1 SGHNT, CDR2 YYREEE (reference sequence). For the CDR3, the DNA is TGTGCCAGCAGCTTGGGGGACAGGAACACTGAAGCTTTCTTT. It is translated as CASSLGDRNTEAFF.

This chain joins TRBV4-1 and TRBJ1-2, with D unclear. V lost 1 base and J lost 8, with 14 bases in between. Germline V gene sequence: CDR1 MGHRA, CDR2 YSYEKL. This CDR3 region has 14 residues. This CDR3 is CASSQGSSERGYTF. As DNA, the CDR3 is TGCGCCAGCAGCCAAGGTTCGTCCGAGAGGGGCTACACCTTC.

The chain combines TRBV19 with TRBJ2-3; 10 nucleotides align to TRBD1. V lost 6 bases to trimming and J lost 4 bases; unmatched junction nucleotides: 10. The CDR3 is 16 residues long. In germline, CDR1 is LNHDA, CDR2 SQIVND (reference sequence). CDR3 in amino acids: CASSTPDRGRADTQYF. The CDR3 coding sequence is TGTGCCAGTAGCACCCCCGACAGGGGGCGCGCAGATACGCAGTATTTT.

This clone was counted between two and nine times. The chain carries TRBV18 and TRBJ1-5, with 9 positions matching TRBD1. V dropped 3 bases and J dropped 1; count of bases not matched to a gene: 7. This CDR3 spans 17 amino acids. CDR1 is KGHSH and CDR2 is LQKENI in the germline V gene. This CDR3 reads CASSPPGGQGSNQPQHF. In nucleotides, the CDR3 is TGTGCCAGCTCACCTCCCGGCGGACAGGGGAGCAATCAGCCCCAGCATTTT.

The chain couples TRBV29-1 to TRBJ2-5; the D gene is possibly TRBD2 (6 bases). The V end lost 7 bases, the J end lost 14 bases, and 20 bases lay between the germline ends. Germline V CDR1 and CDR2: SQVTM, ANQGSEA. The CDR3 runs to 11 residues. CDR3 loop: CSGGSDGGRYF. The CDR3 DNA reads as TGCAGCGGGGGTTCGGACGGGGGACGATACTTC. The full variable domain, in which reference TRBV29-1 and TRBJ2-5 provide the parts outside the CDR3, is SAVISQKPSRDICQRGTSLTIQCQVDSQVTMMFWYRQQPGQSLTLIATANQGSEATYESGFVIDKFPISRPNLTFSTLTVSNMSPEDSSIYLCSGGSDGGRYFGPGTRLLVL.